Listed below are T cell receptor beta chains from one sample, sequenced in a study of blood T cell repertoires in COVID-19. Only in-frame clones appear in the TCRdb table, and some are missing; sequencing was by immunoSEQ multiplex PCR. The sample includes 140,000 to 150,000 clones, 80% to 90% seen only once; the top ten take around 8%. Specimen: peripheral blood. The receptors come from an older woman with COVID-19, enrolled during active disease. CDR3s include the opening cysteine and the closing phenylalanine or tryptophan. The order of the fields is V gene, clone size, D gene, J gene, CDR3 DNA, CDR3 protein. A D gene is named only where the DNA matches it firmly. For some rows the clone size is stated as once, few or many, or as a class when expanded; others skip it.

>TRBV30|-|TRBD2|TRBJ2-3
TGTGCCTGGAGTGCGGGGAGCGGGGGGGAGAAACGCACAGATACGCAGTATTTT
CAWSAGSGGEKRTDTQYF
>TRBV10-1|-|TRBD2|TRBJ2-7
TGCGCCAGCAGTGTTGGCGGGGGCTCCTACGAGCAGTACTTC
CASSVGGGSYEQYF
>TRBV7-2|-|-|TRBJ1-6
TGTGCCAGCAGCTTTTGGGGGCAGAATTCACCCCTCCACTTT
CASSFWGQNSPLHF
>TRBV7-2|-|-|TRBJ2-5
TGTGCCAGCAGCTTAGTTTCCGTAGAAGAGACCCAGTACTTC
CASSLVSVEETQYF
>TRBV11-2|-|-|TRBJ1-1
TGTGCCAGCAGCTCAGGACTTATCACTGAAGCTTTCTTT
CASSSGLITEAFF
>TRBV15|few|-|TRBJ2-2
TGTGCCACCAGCAGAGATCGGGTCCGGGGTACCGGGGAGCTGTTTTTT
CATSRDRVRGTGELFF
>TRBV12-3/TRBV12-4|few|-|TRBJ1-4
TGTGCCAGCAGTTTATGGGGGGGTGAAAAACTGTTTTTT
CASSLWGGEKLFF
>TRBV2|-|-|TRBJ2-3
TGTGCCAGCAGTGGACCTCAGACCGGTGACCTCGGGGATACGCAGTATTTT
CASSGPQTGDLGDTQYF
>TRBV19|once|-|TRBJ1-5
TGTGCCAGTTCCCGAGGTAGCAATCAGCCCCAGCATTTT
CASSRGSNQPQHF
>TRBV19|few|TRBD1|TRBJ2-1
TGTGCCAGCGCACGGACAGGGTCCTACAATGAGCAGTTCTTC
CASARTGSYNEQFF
>TRBV27|-|-|TRBJ1-1
TGTGCCACCCAGGACAAGAACACTGAAGCTTTCTTT
CATQDKNTEAFF
>TRBV12-3/TRBV12-4|-|-|TRBJ1-5
TGTGCCAGCAGTTTAGGGAGGGGTCAGCCCCAGCATTTT
CASSLGRGQPQHF
>TRBV5-1|-|TRBD2|TRBJ2-2
TGCGCCAGCAGCCACCCACGGGGGGACGGGGAGCTGTTTTTT
CASSHPRGDGELFF
>TRBV10-3|-|TRBD1|TRBJ1-4
TGTGCCATCAAGGGACAGGGGGAAACTAATGAAAAACTGTTTTTT
CAIKGQGETNEKLFF
>TRBV11-2|-|TRBD2|TRBJ2-5
TGTGCCAGCAGCCTGGGACTAGCGGGGGCCAAGCAAGAGACCCAGTACTTC
CASSLGLAGAKQETQYF
>TRBV29-1|-|-|TRBJ2-7
TGCAGCGTTGAAGATGCAGGCGGGGCCGAGCAGTACTTC
CSVEDAGGAEQYF
>TRBV6-2/TRBV6-3|-|-|TRBJ2-7
TGTGCCAGCAGTTACAACAGGGTAACCGAGCAGTACTTC
CASSYNRVTEQYF
>TRBV5-1|-|-|TRBJ1-4
TGCGCCAGCACACAGGGATCGAATGAAAAACTGTTTTTT
CASTQGSNEKLFF
>TRBV18|-|-|TRBJ1-2
TGTGCCAGCTCACCACTCCAGACAGGCTCTCCTAACTATGGCTACACCTTC
CASSPLQTGSPNYGYTF
>TRBV2|-|TRBD1|TRBJ1-1
TGTGCCAGCAGTACGCAACAAAAGTGGACAGGGATAATGAACACTGAAGCTTTCTTT
CASSTQQKWTGIMNTEAFF
>TRBV29-1|-|TRBD1|TRBJ1-2
TGCAGCGTGGTGGACAGGGTTGGCTACACCTTC
CSVVDRVGYTF
>TRBV7-2|-|TRBD1|TRBJ2-4
TGTGCCAGCAGCTTGGGACAGGGTGAAAACATTCAGTACTTC
CASSLGQGENIQYF
>TRBV6-6|-|-|TRBJ2-3
TGTGCCAGCAGTTACGGGCAGAGCACAGATACGCAGTATTTT
CASSYGQSTDTQYF
>TRBV4-2|-|TRBD2|TRBJ2-5
TGTGCCAGCAGCCGCGACCCGGGAGGGGAAGAGACCCAGTACTTC
CASSRDPGGEETQYF
>TRBV7-7|-|-|TRBJ2-7
TGTGCTAGCAGCTTAAACTCAGGTGGCTACGAGCAGTACTTC
CASSLNSGGYEQYF
>TRBV13|-|-|TRBJ1-1
TGTGCCAGCAGCTCCCCAGACTACACTGAAGCTTTCTTT
CASSSPDYTEAFF
>TRBV19|-|-|TRBJ2-2
TGTGCCAGTAGAGCAACAGGGCCCGGGGAGCTGTTTTTT
CASRATGPGELFF
>TRBV19|once|TRBD1|TRBJ1-1
TGTGCCAGTAGTATGGACAGGTGGAGCACTGAAGCTTTCTTT
CASSMDRWSTEAFF
>TRBV11-2|-|-|TRBJ2-5
TGTGCCAGCAGCTTTGACTGGCAAGAGACCCAGTACTTC
CASSFDWQETQYF
>TRBV18|-|TRBD2|TRBJ2-2
TGTGCCAGCTCACCCCGACTAGCGGGGAATACCGGGGAGCTGTTTTTT
CASSPRLAGNTGELFF
>TRBV28|-|-|TRBJ2-5
TGTGCCAGCAGTGAACGCGGAGAGACCCAGTACTTC
CASSERGETQYF
>TRBV3-1/TRBV3-2|-|-|TRBJ1-5
TGTGCCAGCAGCCAAGGACAGTGGGATCAGCCCCAGCATTTT
CASSQGQWDQPQHF
>TRBV4-3|-|TRBD1|TRBJ2-7
TGCGCCAGCAGCCAAGATTCTGTGGACAGGTTCGTCGAGCAGTACTTC
CASSQDSVDRFVEQYF
>TRBV29-1|-|TRBD2|TRBJ2-1
TGCAGCGTTGATGGCGCGGTAGCGGGGGTGTCCAATGAGCAGTTCTTC
CSVDGAVAGVSNEQFF
>TRBV5-1|once|TRBD1|TRBJ1-1
TGCGCCAGCAGCGGATTGACAGGGTGGATGAACACTGAAGCTTTCTTT
CASSGLTGWMNTEAFF
>TRBV2|-|-|TRBJ2-3
TGTGCCAGCAGTGCCGCTCGGGAAGCCGCAGATACGCAGTATTTT
CASSAAREAADTQYF
>TRBV11-2|-|-|TRBJ1-2
TGTGCCACCCCACTACCAACTTATGGCTACACCTTC
CATPLPTYGYTF
>TRBV19|-|-|TRBJ1-6
TGTGCCAGTAGTACCCGGACATGGTATAATTCACCCCTCCACTTT
CASSTRTWYNSPLHF
>TRBV29-1|-|TRBD1|TRBJ1-1
TGCAGCGTTGGCCGACAGGGGGATACTGAAGCTTTCTTT
CSVGRQGDTEAFF
>TRBV6-5|-|-|TRBJ1-3
TGTGCCAGCAGTTACAGTGGGGCAGCTGGAAACACCATATATTTT
CASSYSGAAGNTIYF
>TRBV19|-|TRBD1|TRBJ2-7
TGTGCCAGTAGTCTACGGACAGGGTCTTCCTACGAGCAGTACTTC
CASSLRTGSSYEQYF
>TRBV5-4|-|-|TRBJ2-1
TGTGCCAGCAGCTTGTTGCGGGGCGACAATGAGCAGTTCTTC
CASSLLRGDNEQFF
>TRBV15|-|-|TRBJ1-4
TGTGCCACCAGCAGAGATAGGGGCGGTGAAAAACTGTTTTTT
CATSRDRGGEKLFF
>TRBV10-1|-|TRBD2|TRBJ2-3
TGCGCCAGCAGTGCTCGCTGGACTAGTTTGTTTTGGACAGATACGCAGTATTTT
CASSARWTSLFWTDTQYF
>TRBV6-2/TRBV6-3|-|-|TRBJ2-2
TGTGCCAGCAGTCCACGGAGGGTAGCCCGAAACACCGGGGAGCTGTTTTTT
CASSPRRVARNTGELFF
>TRBV5-1|-|-|TRBJ2-5
TGCGCCAGCAGCTGGAGGGGGGGCAAGGAAGAGACCCAGTACTTC
CASSWRGGKEETQYF
>TRBV11-1|-|TRBD1|TRBJ1-2
TGTGCCAGCAGCGACTCGGGACAGGGAGCCTCCTATGGCTACACCTTC
CASSDSGQGASYGYTF